This T cell receptor beta chain stems from a study of response to subunit inactivated influenza vaccine. Germline-derived CDR1 and CDR2 are ENHRY and SYGVKD. Between the trimmed V and J ends, which lost 4 bases and 3 bases, there was a span of 12 bases. The CDR3 sequence is 15 residues long. Each CDR3 protein gets one entry after TCRdb re-called the RT-PCR reads with MiXCR. The table records about 780,000 distinct CDR3 sequences, roughly 18% of them present only once. The source is a man in his fifties who received an inactivated influenza vaccine. The V and J genes are TRBV10-3 and TRBJ1-4; weak D call: TRBD1 (6 bases). The sequencing used PBMCs from blood, collected more than 4 days after vaccination. As DNA, the CDR3 is TGTGCCATCAGTGCCGAGGACAGCCCTAATGAAAAACTGTTTTTT. It yields the protein CAISAEDSPNEKLFF.